Following are 30 T cell receptor beta chains from one sample sequenced in a study of STAT3 mutations in large granular lymphocyte leukemia. Profiling relied on immunoSEQ multiplex PCR, and the TCRdb table lists in-frame clones only, not all of them. The sample has 10,000 to 15,000 clones, over 85% seen once; the top ten hold roughly 33%. What these receptors recognize is not known. General study findings and limits: At least one immunodominant TCR beta clonotype appeared in every T-cell large granular lymphocyte leukemia patient.

Sequencing input: peripheral blood mononuclear cells. Source of these receptors: a man aged 35 to 55 with T-cell large granular lymphocyte leukemia. Some clones in this sample may be carry-over from other donors' samples.

This clone was counted between two and nine times. This chain connects TRBV5-1 to TRBJ2-1; D remains ambiguous. The germline CDR1 and CDR2 sequences are SGHRS and YFSETQ. CDR3 size: 15 residues. V lost 6 bases, J lost 5 bases, and 18 bases lay in between. The CDR3 nucleotides read TGCGCCAGCAAAGTGAGGCTAGAAGCCGACAATGAGCAGTTCTTC. The encoded protein is CASKVRLEADNEQFF.

The chain has TRBV5-6 and TRBJ1-2; D not resolved. V dropped 3 bases and J dropped 0 bases, with 6 bases sitting between them. The CDR3 loop spans 13 amino acids. Per germline, CDR1 SGHDT and CDR2 YYEEEE. This CDR3 reads CASSSLSNYGYTF. CDR3 sequence (DNA): TGTGCCAGCAGCTCTCTTTCTAACTATGGCTACACCTTC.

This clone was counted a few times. This chain joins TRBV10-2 and TRBJ1-2; a weak D match, TRBD1 (5 bases). The length of the CDR3 is 13 residues. Trimming left V 8 bases short and J 2 bases short, with 12 bases between. Per germline, CDR1 WSHSY and CDR2 SAAADI. The CDR3 DNA reads TGCGCCAGCGGATCTGGGGGGAACTATGGCTACACCTTC. Its translation: CASGSGGNYGYTF.

The chain carries TRBV5-1 and TRBJ2-7; weak D call: TRBD2 (6 bases). The germline V and J ends were trimmed by 3 bases and 12 bases, with 13 bases remaining between them. Per the germline V gene, CDR1 is SGHRS and CDR2 is YFSETQ. The CDR3 runs 11 residues. As DNA, the CDR3 is TGCGCCAGCAGCTATGGGGAGGTCCCGTACTTC. Translated, it gives CASSYGEVPYF.

The sample holds one count of this clone. This chain connects TRBV15 to TRBJ1-6; 9 bases map to TRBD1. Germline V gene data show CDR1 as LNHNV and CDR2 as YYDKDF (reference sequence). The CDR3 has 17 amino acids. The trim removed 1 base at V and 14 bases at J, leaving 15 bases unmatched. In DNA, the CDR3 is TGTGCCACCAGCAGAGGCACAGGGGGCACCTCCCCTCCCTCCCTCCACTTT. Its protein is CATSRGTGGTSPPSLHF.

V usage is TRBV7-9 and J usage is TRBJ1-4; the match to TRBD1 covers 8 bases. There are 13 residues in the CDR3. Germline V gene data show CDR1 as SEHNR and CDR2 as FQNEAQ (reference sequence). V trimming: 7 bases; J trimming: 5 bases; junction bases outside the gene matches: 3. The CDR3 is CASTHRGNEKLFF. DNA of the CDR3: TGTGCCAGCACCCACAGGGGGAATGAAAAACTGTTTTTT.

The V gene is TRBV28, the J gene TRBJ1-1; TRBD1 is a possible D gene (5 bases). CDR1 and CDR2 from the germline V gene are MDHEN and SYDVKM. The CDR3 contains 13 residues. Trimming took off 4 bases at V and 3 bases at J, with 9 bases between the two ends. The CDR3 DNA is TGTGCCAGCAGTTCCACCAGGGACACTGAAGCTTTCTTT. This sequence encodes CASSSTRDTEAFF.

This CDR3 reads CASSSASLNYGYTF. The DNA of the CDR3 is TGTGCCAGCAGTTCCGCCTCACTAAACTATGGCTACACCTTC. The rearrangement links TRBV28 to TRBJ1-2; D is undetermined. CDR3 length: 14 residues. Germline V gene data show CDR1 as MDHEN and CDR2 as SYDVKM. Deletions cut 4 bases from V and 2 bases from J, with 11 bases between.

This chain joins TRBV11-2 and TRBJ2-3; TRBD2 agrees at 10 bases. Germline V gene data show CDR1 as SGHAT and CDR2 as FQNNGV. This CDR3 spans 16 amino acids. V lost 6 bases, J lost 4 bases, and 10 bases stayed unmatched. The CDR3 nucleotides read TGTGCCAGCAGTTTTGGGCTAGCGGGGGACCCAGATACGCAGTATTTT. Translated: CASSFGLAGDPDTQYF.

The CDR3 DNA is TGTGCCAGCAGTGACACCGGGACAGGGTATGGCTACACCTTC. Translation: CASSDTGTGYGYTF. The J gene is TRBJ1-2, the V gene TRBV9; 9 nucleotides match TRBD1. This CDR3 spans 14 amino acids. V shed 5 bases and J 5 bases; nucleotides not matched to a gene: 7. CDR1 and CDR2 from the germline V gene are SGDLS and YYNGEE.

The rearrangement joins TRBV10-3 to TRBJ1-1; a weak D match, TRBD1 (5 bases). V was trimmed by 4 bases and J by 1 base, leaving 7 bases between them. Germline V lookup: CDR1 ENHRY, CDR2 SYGVKD. This CDR3 region has 13 residues. The CDR3 here is CAISGTGNTEAFF. The CDR3, as DNA: TGTGCCATCAGTGGTACAGGGAACACTGAAGCTTTCTTT.

J is TRBJ1-2 and V is TRBV18; D perhaps matches TRBD1 (5 bases). CDR1 and CDR2 from the germline V gene are KGHSH and LQKENI. This CDR3 contains 13 residues. V gave up 4 bases and J gave up 3 bases, with 9 bases separating them. The CDR3 region has the DNA TGTGCCAGCTCACTCCAGGGTTACTATGGCTACACCTTC. This translates into CASSLQGYYGYTF.

The J gene is TRBJ1-2, the V gene TRBV19; 7 bases align to TRBD1. The CDR3 contains 16 residues. V was clipped by 5 bases and J by 0 bases; unmatched bases: 9. In germline, CDR1 is LNHDA, CDR2 SQIVND (reference sequence). CDR3 amino acids: CASSPGTAIPNYGYTF. In DNA, the CDR3 is TGTGCCAGTAGTCCTGGGACAGCCATCCCTAACTATGGCTACACCTTC.

This clone appeared a few times. This chain joins TRBV7-6 and TRBJ1-5; tentative D call: TRBD1 (5 bases). The germline CDR1 and CDR2 sequences are SGHVS and FNYEAQ. Trimming stripped 5 bases from V and 4 bases from J, with 9 bases between. The CDR3 totals 13 residues. The CDR3 sequence: CASSRDANQPQHF. In DNA form, the CDR3 reads TGTGCCAGCAGCCGGGACGCAAATCAGCCCCAGCATTTT.

This chain links TRBV5-1 with TRBJ2-5; no clear D. The CDR3 runs to 14 residues. V was trimmed by 3 bases and J by 1 base, leaving 10 bases between them. The V gene's germline CDR1 is SGHRS and CDR2 YFSETQ. The CDR3 loop is CASSSLTSQETQYF. In DNA, the CDR3 is TGCGCCAGCAGCTCCCTGACGTCCCAAGAGACCCAGTACTTC.

V usage is TRBV5-6 and J usage is TRBJ1-1, with a tentative D call TRBD1 (6 bases). The CDR3 extends over 19 amino acids. Germline loops: CDR1 SGHDT, CDR2 YYEEEE. V was pared by 4 bases and J by 0 bases, with 25 bases between. DNA for the CDR3: TGTGCCAGCAGCGAAGCCCACAATCTCTGGACAGCTATGAACACTGAAGCTTTCTTT. Translating it yields CASSEAHNLWTAMNTEAFF.

The chain couples TRBV11-1 to TRBJ1-1; 10 nucleotides line up with TRBD1. CDR3 length: 12 residues. Germline V lookup: CDR1 SGHAT, CDR2 FQDESV (reference sequence). With V trimmed by 5 bases and J by 11 bases, 5 bases remained unmatched. The DNA for the CDR3 is TGTGCCAGCAGCGGGGACAGGGGACGCGCTTTCTTT. Translation: CASSGDRGRAFF.

The chain couples TRBV10-2 to TRBJ1-5; no clear D. The V and J ends lost 8 bases and 3 bases respectively, with 11 bases between them. CDR3 length: 13 amino acids. Germline CDR1 WSHSY, CDR2 SAAADI. CDR3 sequence: CASGFGSNQPQHF. CDR3 sequence (DNA): TGCGCCAGCGGGTTTGGATCCAATCAGCCCCAGCATTTT.

V and J are TRBV14 and TRBJ2-7; TRBD1 agrees at 8 bases. This CDR3 comprises 15 residues. From germline, CDR1 is SGHDN and CDR2 FVKESK. After removal of 4 bases from V and 5 bases from J, the junction contained 10 bases not matched to a gene. The CDR3 DNA reads as TGTGCCAGCAGCCCACAGGGGGGCCCAATGAACGAGCAGTACTTC. Its protein product is CASSPQGGPMNEQYF.

The chain combines TRBV18 with TRBJ1-3; D not resolved. The CDR3 consists of 16 residues. V was shortened by 5 bases and J by 3 bases, with 17 bases between the two germline ends. CDR1 KGHSH and CDR2 LQKENI come from the germline V gene. CDR3 sequence (DNA): TGTGCCAGCTCATCACTCAGGAGATGGGATGGAAACACCATATATTTT. This encodes CASSSLRRWDGNTIYF. Looking up the rest from reference TRBV18 and TRBJ1-3 gives the full variable domain: NAGVMQNPRHLVRRRGQEARLRCSPMKGHSHVYWYRQLPEEGLKFMVYLQKENIIDESGMPKERFSAEFPKEGPSILRIQQVVRGDSAAYFCASSSLRRWDGNTIYFGEGSWLTVV.

This rearrangement joins TRBV11-2 to TRBJ1-1, with 7 bases matching TRBD1. Germline V gives CDR1 SGHAT, CDR2 FQNNGV. The CDR3 spans 15 residues. V trimming: 4 bases; J trimming: 1 base; junction bases outside the gene matches: 6. The CDR3: CASSSGTARNTEAFF. DNA for the CDR3: TGTGCCAGCAGCTCAGGGACAGCTAGGAACACTGAAGCTTTCTTT.

The chain couples TRBV4-2 to TRBJ1-4; a weak D match, TRBD1 (6 bases). The CDR3 consists of 20 residues. V lost 4 bases and J 0 bases, leaving 24 bases between the germline ends. CDR1 is LGHNA, CDR2 YNFKEQ, per germline. This CDR3 reads CASSPSVRIGTLATNEKLFF. CDR3 sequence (DNA): TGTGCCAGCAGCCCTTCCGTTAGGATCGGGACATTAGCAACTAATGAAAAACTGTTTTTT.

This chain joins TRBV6-1 and TRBJ2-7; D ambiguous. CDR1 is MNHNS and CDR2 is SASEGT in the germline V gene. The CDR3 extends over 13 amino acids. V lost 3 bases and J lost 7, with 13 bases in between. CDR3 nucleotide sequence: TGTGCCAGCAGTGAGGCACCGGCATTAGAGCAGTACTTC. Translated: CASSEAPALEQYF.

The chain has TRBV5-1 and TRBJ1-3, with D possibly being TRBD1 (5 bases). CDR3 length: 17 amino acids. V lost 4 bases and J 4 bases, leaving 21 bases between the germline ends. Germline loops: CDR1 SGHRS, CDR2 YFSETQ. CDR3 loop: CASSQYGGDVSGNTIYF. The CDR3 DNA sequence: TGCGCCAGCAGCCAGTATGGAGGGGACGTGTCGGGAAACACCATATATTTT.

The gene calls are TRBV7-9 and TRBJ1-3; TRBD1 is a possible D gene (5 bases). CDR3 length equals 16 residues. Germline assignment: CDR1 SEHNR and CDR2 FQNEAQ (reference sequence). V was pared by 7 bases and J by 1 base, with 17 bases between. The CDR3, as DNA: TGTGCCAGCACCCCTCAGGGCCAGGTATCTGGAAACACCATATATTTT. Amino acids: CASTPQGQVSGNTIYF. Full variable domain (outside the CDR3, taken from reference TRBV7-9 and TRBJ1-3): DTGVSQNPRHKITKRGQNVTFRCDPISEHNRLYWYRQTLGQGPEFLTYFQNEAQLEKSRLLSDRFSAERPKGSFSTLEIQRTEQGDSAMYLCASTPQGQVSGNTIYFGEGSWLTVV.

V gene TRBV11-1 combines with J gene TRBJ2-2; 7 nucleotides match TRBD1. Germline V gives CDR1 SGHAT, CDR2 FQDESV (reference sequence). Trimming cost V 5 bases and J 7 bases; bases outside gene matches: 4. The CDR3 totals 13 residues. DNA of the CDR3: TGTGCCAGCAGCCCCGGGACAGACGGGGAGCTGTTTTTT. As protein: CASSPGTDGELFF. The whole variable domain, remainder taken from reference TRBV11-1 and TRBJ2-2, is EAEVAQSPRYKITEKSQAVAFWCDPISGHATLYWYRQILGQGPELLVQFQDESVVDDSQLPKDRFSAERLKGVDSTLKIQPAELGDSAMYLCASSPGTDGELFFGEGSRLTVL.

The gene calls are TRBV18 and TRBJ2-1; 10 bases fit TRBD1. CDR3 length equals 15 residues. Germline CDR1 is KGHSH and CDR2 is LQKENI. V lost 1 base to trimming and J lost 7 bases; unmatched junction nucleotides: 4. This CDR3 reads CASSPRTGGLNEQFF. The CDR3, as DNA: TGTGCCAGCTCACCACGGACAGGGGGTCTGAATGAGCAGTTCTTC.

This rearrangement joins TRBV7-8 to TRBJ2-7; D is perhaps TRBD1 or TRBD2 (6 bases each). Germline V gene data show CDR1 as SGHVS and CDR2 as FQNEAQ. The CDR3 contains 13 residues. V dropped 5 bases and J dropped 6 bases, with 14 bases sitting between them. CDR3 sequence (DNA): TGTGCCAGCAGCGCAGGGGTAGCGGCCGAGCAGTACTTC. Protein product: CASSAGVAAEQYF.

The J gene is TRBJ1-1, the V gene TRBV7-8, with D uncertain. The CDR3 is made up of 13 amino acids. Looked up from germline, CDR1 is SGHVS and CDR2 is FQNEAQ. The ends were cut back, 2 bases at V and 5 bases at J, with 9 bases in the middle. DNA for the CDR3: TGTGCCAGCAGCTTAAAGAAGTGGACTGAAGCTTTCTTT. Its protein product is CASSLKKWTEAFF.

The CDR3 reads CASSSAGTGLIPYEQYF. The CDR3 DNA reads TGTGCCAGTAGTAGTGCTGGGACAGGCTTAATCCCCTACGAGCAGTACTTC. The rearrangement uses TRBV19 and TRBJ2-7; 8 bases fit TRBD1. Per the germline V gene, CDR1 is LNHDA and CDR2 is SQIVND (reference sequence). The CDR3 length is 17 residues. V lost 4 bases to trimming and J lost 2 bases; unmatched junction nucleotides: 13.